This entry lists 2 T cell receptor beta chains sequenced from one sample in a study of regulatory T cells in long-lasting Graves disease. Arm-PCR of CDR3 regions and iRepertoire HTBI primers were the basis on which TCR beta libraries were built. MiXCR was run by TCRdb on the multiplex PCR reads, yielding one entry per CDR3 protein. The sample yields 440,000 or so distinct CDR3 sequences, 15% seen once. Time point noted: newly diagnosed GD, antithyroid drugs for less than 3 months. Scientists built the TCR library using RNA that was extracted from PBMCs. The same data also contributed to another study, on T cells in Graves' hyperthyroidism and ophthalmopathy.

The sequences come from peripheral blood mononuclear cells (PBMCs), collected at new diagnosis, from a patient treated with antithyroid drugs. All receptors come from a woman aged 30 to 39 with Graves disease.

There are many counts of this clonotype. This chain uses TRBV15 with TRBJ1-6; D may be TRBD1 (6 bases). The CDR3 length is 15 residues. The germline V gene encodes CDR1 LNHNV and CDR2 YYDKDF (reference sequence). V lost 2 bases to trimming and J lost 11 bases, with 16 bases between them. The chain's CDR3 is CATSRLGGTSTPLHF. CDR3 sequence (DNA): TGTGCCACCAGCAGACTAGGCGGGACATCGACACCCCTCCACTTT.

This clonotype was counted many times. The chain is built from TRBV7-3 and TRBJ2-1; 12 bases map to TRBD2. This CDR3 is built from 16 residues. Germline lookup yields CDR1 SGHTA and CDR2 FQGTGA. With V trimmed by 5 bases and J by 7 bases, 9 bases remained unmatched. The DNA of the CDR3 is TGTGCCAGCAGCGCCCGACTAGCGGGAGTGAGGAATGAGCAGTTCTTC. Translating it yields CASSARLAGVRNEQFF.